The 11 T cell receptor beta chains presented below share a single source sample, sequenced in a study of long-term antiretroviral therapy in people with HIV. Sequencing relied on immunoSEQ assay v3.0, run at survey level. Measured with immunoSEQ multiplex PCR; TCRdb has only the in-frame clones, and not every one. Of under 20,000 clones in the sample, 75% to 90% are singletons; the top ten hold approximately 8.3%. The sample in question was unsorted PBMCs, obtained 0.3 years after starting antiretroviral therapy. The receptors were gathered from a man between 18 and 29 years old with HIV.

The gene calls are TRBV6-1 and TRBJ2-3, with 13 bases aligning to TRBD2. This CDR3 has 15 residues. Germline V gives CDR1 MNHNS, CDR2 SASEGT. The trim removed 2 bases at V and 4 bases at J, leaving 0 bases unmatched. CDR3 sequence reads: CASSETSGGADTQYF. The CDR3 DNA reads TGTGCCAGCAGTGAAACTAGCGGGGGGGCAGATACGCAGTATTTT.

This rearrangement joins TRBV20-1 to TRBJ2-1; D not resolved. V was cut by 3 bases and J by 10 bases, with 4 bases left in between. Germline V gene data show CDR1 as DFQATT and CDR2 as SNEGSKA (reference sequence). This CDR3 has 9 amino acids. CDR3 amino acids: CSARKEQFF. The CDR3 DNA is TGCAGTGCTAGGAAGGAGCAGTTCTTC.

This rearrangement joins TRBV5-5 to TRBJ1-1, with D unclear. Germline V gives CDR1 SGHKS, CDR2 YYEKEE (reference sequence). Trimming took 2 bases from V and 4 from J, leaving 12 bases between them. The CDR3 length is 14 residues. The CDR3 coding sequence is TGTGCCAGCAGCTTTTTGGAGCATGGCACTGAAGCTTTCTTT. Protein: CASSFLEHGTEAFF.

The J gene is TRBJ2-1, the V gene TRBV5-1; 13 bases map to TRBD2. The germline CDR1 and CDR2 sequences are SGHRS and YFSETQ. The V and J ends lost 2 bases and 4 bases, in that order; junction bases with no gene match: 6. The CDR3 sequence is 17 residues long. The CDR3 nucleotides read TGCGCCAGCAGCTTTTGGACTAGCGGGGGACAATACAATGAGCAGTTCTTC. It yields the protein CASSFWTSGGQYNEQFF.

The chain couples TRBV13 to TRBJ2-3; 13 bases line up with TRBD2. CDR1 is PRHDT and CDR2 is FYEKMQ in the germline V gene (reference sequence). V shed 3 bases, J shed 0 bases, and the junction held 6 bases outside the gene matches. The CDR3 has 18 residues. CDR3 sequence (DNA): TGTGCCAGCAGCTTGACTAGCGGGGGGTTCTCTAGCACAGATACGCAGTATTTT. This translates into CASSLTSGGFSSTDTQYF.

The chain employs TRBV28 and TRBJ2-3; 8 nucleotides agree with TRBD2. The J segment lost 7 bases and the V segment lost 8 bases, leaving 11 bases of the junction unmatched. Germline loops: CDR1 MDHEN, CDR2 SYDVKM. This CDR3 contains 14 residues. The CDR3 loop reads CASSPGLGPHTQYF. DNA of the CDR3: TGTGCCAGCTCGCCGGGACTAGGACCACATACGCAGTATTTT.

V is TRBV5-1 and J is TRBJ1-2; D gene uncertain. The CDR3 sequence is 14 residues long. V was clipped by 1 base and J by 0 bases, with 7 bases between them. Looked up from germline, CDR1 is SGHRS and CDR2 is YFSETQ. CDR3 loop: CASSLTEANYGYTF. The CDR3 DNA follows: TGCGCCAGCAGCTTGACAGAGGCTAACTATGGCTACACCTTC.

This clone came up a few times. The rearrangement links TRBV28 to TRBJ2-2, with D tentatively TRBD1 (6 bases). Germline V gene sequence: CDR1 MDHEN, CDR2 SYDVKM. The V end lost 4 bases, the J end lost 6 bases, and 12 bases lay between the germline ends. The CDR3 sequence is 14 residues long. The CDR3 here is CASSSYRASGELFF. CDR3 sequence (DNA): TGTGCCAGCAGTTCGTACAGGGCGTCCGGGGAGCTGTTTTTT.

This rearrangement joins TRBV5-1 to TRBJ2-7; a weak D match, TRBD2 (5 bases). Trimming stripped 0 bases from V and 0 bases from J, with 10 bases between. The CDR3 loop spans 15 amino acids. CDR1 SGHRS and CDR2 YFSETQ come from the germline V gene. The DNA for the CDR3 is TGCGCCAGCAGCTTGGCCCCGGGGAGCTCCTACGAGCAGTACTTC. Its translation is CASSLAPGSSYEQYF.

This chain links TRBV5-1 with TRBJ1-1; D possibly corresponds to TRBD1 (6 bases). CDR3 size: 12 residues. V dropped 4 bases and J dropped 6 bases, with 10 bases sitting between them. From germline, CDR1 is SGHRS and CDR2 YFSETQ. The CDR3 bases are TGCGCCAGCAGCCTACAGGGCTCTGAAGCTTTCTTT. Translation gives CASSLQGSEAFF.

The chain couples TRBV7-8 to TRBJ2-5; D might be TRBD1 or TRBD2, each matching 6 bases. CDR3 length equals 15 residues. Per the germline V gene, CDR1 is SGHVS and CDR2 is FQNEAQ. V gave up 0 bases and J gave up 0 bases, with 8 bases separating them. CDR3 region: CASSLAGGHQETQYF. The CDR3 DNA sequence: TGTGCCAGCAGCTTAGCGGGGGGCCACCAAGAGACCCAGTACTTC.